Listed here are 5 T cell receptor beta chains from one sample, sequenced in a study of cytomegalovirus exposure and HLA in healthy donors. Researchers ran the PCR with 60 Vbeta and 13 Jbeta primers. Here immunoSEQ multiplex PCR was the method, and the copy in TCRdb shows in-frame clones only, minus some. Of under 130,000 clones in the sample, approximately 83% were seen once. The sequenced sample was PBMCs. These TCRs come from a man between 18 and 35 years old in good health and CMV-seronegative.

About this clone itself: At one boundary the junction diverges from the germline segment, which might be a read error. This sequence joins TRBV7-7 and TRBJ2-1; D is perhaps TRBD1 (6 bases). The CDR3 is 14 residues long. CDR1 is SSHAT, CDR2 FNYEAQ, per germline (reference sequence). CDR3 region: CASSRDTGSNEQFF. As DNA, the CDR3 is TGTGCTAGCAGCCGGGACACAGGGTCCAATGAGCAGTTCTTC.

The chain is built from TRBV6-5 and TRBJ2-7, with TRBD1 identical over 9 bases. The CDR3 totals 14 residues. Trimming at V came to 6 bases and at J to 5 bases, leaving 8 bases not matched to a gene. CDR1 and CDR2 (germline): MNHEY, SVGAGI. The CDR3 DNA reads TGTGCCAGCAGCTGGGGACAGGGAGTGAACGAGCAGTACTTC. It translates to CASSWGQGVNEQYF.

This clone has only a few counts. The chain couples TRBV7-3 to TRBJ2-6, with TRBD1 identical over 10 bases. The V gene's germline CDR1 is SGHTA and CDR2 FQGTGA. The V segment lost 5 bases and the J segment 0 bases; nucleotides outside the gene matches: 4. There are 17 residues in the CDR3. CDR3 sequence: CASSTRDRGSGANVLTF. CDR3 DNA: TGTGCCAGCAGCACCCGGGACAGGGGCTCTGGGGCCAACGTCCTGACTTTC.

J is TRBJ1-5 and V is TRBV18, with D possibly being TRBD1 (6 bases). Germline CDR1 and CDR2: KGHSH and LQKENI. V was trimmed by 3 bases and J by 4 bases, leaving 16 bases between them. The CDR3 is 16 residues long. The CDR3 DNA is TGTGCCAGCTCACCCGCCGGCGGGGGGCGAAATCAGCCCCAGCATTTT. This codes for CASSPAGGGRNQPQHF.

The chain uses TRBV10-3 and TRBJ2-7; possibly TRBD2 for D (6 bases). Trimming pared 7 bases from V and 5 bases from J, leaving 12 bases between. This CDR3 has 12 amino acids. CDR1 ENHRY and CDR2 SYGVKD come from the germline V gene. CDR3 nucleotide sequence: TGTGCCATCATGGGATCGGGAGACGAGCAGTACTTC. Amino acids: CAIMGSGDEQYF.